This T cell receptor (beta chain) appears in the sequencing data of a study of glioma-infiltrating T cells after dendritic cell vaccination. Study-level points and caveats: Survival was not directly related to TCR clonality in these patients.

Time point denoted: after dendritic cell vaccination, including at tumor progression/relapse. Clones were read by immunoSEQ multiplex PCR, and TCRdb kept only the in-frame ones, dropping some. The table records 50,000 to 60,000 clones, about 79% of them present only once. This clone was recorded only once. Its antigen remains unidentified. The length of the CDR3 is 15 residues. Between the trimmed V and J ends, which lost 1 base and 8 bases, there was a span of 17 bases. Germline CDR1 reads SGHAT; CDR2 reads FQNNGV. The rearrangement links TRBV11-2 to TRBJ1-1, with D perhaps matching TRBD1 (6 bases). The clonotype comes from a human donor with glioblastoma. The sample in question was blood, obtained after dendritic cell vaccination. The CDR3 loop is CASSLGSQGIWEAFF. DNA of the CDR3: TGTGCCAGCAGCTTAGGAAGTCAGGGGATTTGGGAAGCTTTCTTT.